This T cell receptor beta chain was sequenced for a study of T cell responses to AZD1222 COVID-19 vaccine. Study findings and constraints: Baseline serostatus was positive in only a handful of AZD1222 recipients. Dominant CD4 TCR responses targeted spike regions 160-218 and 743-854. Spike-specific TCR repertoires showed rising breadth and depth after two AZD1222 doses.

This clone has just one count. Its antigen remains unknown. The assay was immunoSEQ multiplex PCR, and TCRdb's table has in-frame clones only and misses some. The data contain 85,000 to 90,000 clones, under 95% of them singletons. Trimming at V came to 7 bases and at J to 6 bases, leaving 10 bases not matched to a gene. Germline loops: CDR1 MNHEY, CDR2 SVGAGI. The CDR3 spans 15 residues. The sample in question was peripheral blood, obtained on day 0 of MenACWY control vaccination. This TCR was recovered from an adult in good health. This chain links TRBV6-5 with TRBJ2-7; 12 positions match TRBD1. The CDR3 protein is CASTLEGQGASEQYF. In DNA, the CDR3 is TGTGCCAGCACACTTGAGGGACAGGGGGCGTCCGAGCAGTACTTC.